This T cell receptor (beta chain) came from a study of regulatory T cells in long-lasting Graves disease. CDR1 and CDR2 (germline): DFQATT, SNEGSKA (reference sequence). Trimming cost V 6 bases and J 0 bases, with 15 bases left between them. The CDR3 length is 15 residues. Building of the TCR beta libraries involved iRepertoire HTBI primers and Arm-PCR of CDR3 regions. Per the study methods: Taken together, the samples had 55 to 70 TRBV and 14 TRBJ segments identified. TCRdb reprocessed the multiplex PCR reads via MiXCR and lists one record per CDR3 protein. It is TCRdb's table, rather than the study itself, that gives the V and J calls and clone size. The table lists hundreds of thousands of distinct CDR3 sequences, 15% to 20% of them singletons, with around a sixth in the top ten. Note on this clonotype: Its antigen remains unidentified.

General study points: Relative to newly diagnosed Graves' patients, persistent ones had lower TCR diversity. Accuracy was possibly reduced by small sample size.

The time point denotes: newly diagnosed GD, antithyroid drugs for less than 3 months. Following extraction of RNA from PBMCs, that RNA was used to make the TCR library. The data also belong to a second study, concerning T cells in Graves' hyperthyroidism and ophthalmopathy.

The origin of this receptor is a woman aged 25 to 45 with Graves disease. This sequence joins TRBV20-1 and TRBJ2-1, with D possibly TRBD1 on 6 matching bases. Sequenced material: peripheral blood mononuclear cells (PBMCs), taken at new diagnosis, from a patient treated with antithyroid drugs. CDR3 DNA sequence: TGCAGTGCCCGACCAACAGGGAACTCCTACAATGAGCAGTTCTTC. Protein sequence: CSARPTGNSYNEQFF.